The rows below give T cell receptor beta chains drawn from one sample of a study of technical replicates of blood from a handful of donors. Sequencing was performed with immunoSEQ multiplex PCR; in TCRdb, only in-frame clones are kept and a portion is missing. The sample holds about 80,000 clones, less than 98% seen once. What was sequenced was T cells isolated from PBMCs. Receptors originate from a human donor in good health. The CDR3 runs from the conserved cysteine through the conserved F or W.

j_call v_call cdr3_aa
TRBJ1-1 TRBV4-2 CASSQELSQGRTEAFF
TRBJ2-7 TRBV23-1 CASSQQTREDCEQYF
TRBJ1-3 TRBV11-2 CASINSGNTIYF
TRBJ2-2 TRBV9 CASSVAPGTSGYTGELFF
TRBJ2-7 TRBV4-1 CASSQGTDSYEQYF
TRBJ2-7 TRBV19 CASSPAGGYYEQYF
TRBJ1-5 TRBV14 CASSRQGPGQPQHF
TRBJ2-2 TRBV11-3 CASSSSPPSSGTGELFF
TRBJ2-5 TRBV5-6 CASSPDRRETQYF
TRBJ2-5 TRBV29-1 CSVRPRQAEETQYF
TRBJ2-1 TRBV13 CASSLELLAGRSSYNEQFF
TRBJ1-5 TRBV4-1 CASSQGRGQGDRGYSNQPQHF
TRBJ1-6 TRBV5-6 CASSLARGYSPLHF
TRBJ1-1 TRBV27 CASSFEGNTEAFF
TRBJ2-2 TRBV5-5 CASVPTTVSSNTGELFF
TRBJ2-7 TRBV6-1 CASRGQETEAYEQYF
TRBJ1-5 TRBV5-1 CASSSTGDNQPQHF
TRBJ2-7 TRBV18 CASSPLSNRAYEQYF
TRBJ2-7 TRBV28 CASSLFGGASGTNEQYF
TRBJ1-5 TRBV5-1 CASSPGQSNQPQHF
TRBJ2-1 TRBV11-3 CASSRGGRYNEQFF
TRBJ2-3 TRBV5-5 CASSRRGTSGIRDTQYF
TRBJ2-1 TRBV15 CATLSTRYEQFF
TRBJ2-7 TRBV7-9 CASSFKPYEQYF
TRBJ2-5 TRBV6-5 CATRDRGETQYF
TRBJ1-2 TRBV2 CASSEVEGSAVYGYTF
TRBJ2-1 TRBV4-1 CASSQGDSPTYNEQFF
TRBJ2-1 TRBV6-1 CASIRLVSSYNEQFF
TRBJ2-5 TRBV6-1 CASTLGQALVETQYF
TRBJ1-1 TRBV2 CASSDRGATEAFF
TRBJ2-5 TRBV13 CASSSREETQYF
TRBJ1-1 TRBV15 CATSRDPGGDAFF
TRBJ2-1 TRBV11-3 CASSHDRGTYNEQFF